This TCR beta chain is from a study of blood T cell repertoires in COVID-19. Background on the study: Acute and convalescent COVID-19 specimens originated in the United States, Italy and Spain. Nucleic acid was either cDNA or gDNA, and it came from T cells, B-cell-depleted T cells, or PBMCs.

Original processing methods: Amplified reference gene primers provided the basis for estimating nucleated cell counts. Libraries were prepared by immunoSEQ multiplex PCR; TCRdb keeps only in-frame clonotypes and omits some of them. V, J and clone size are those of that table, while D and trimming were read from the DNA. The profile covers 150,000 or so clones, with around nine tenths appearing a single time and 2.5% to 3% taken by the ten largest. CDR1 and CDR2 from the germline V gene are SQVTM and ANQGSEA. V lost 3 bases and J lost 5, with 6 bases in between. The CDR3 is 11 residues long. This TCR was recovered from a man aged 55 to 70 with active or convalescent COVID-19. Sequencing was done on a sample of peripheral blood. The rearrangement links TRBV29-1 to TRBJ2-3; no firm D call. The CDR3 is CSVDERDTQYF. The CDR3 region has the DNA TGCAGCGTTGACGAGAGAGATACGCAGTATTTT.